This T cell receptor (beta chain) was obtained from a study of T cells in Graves' hyperthyroidism and ophthalmopathy. The wider study: Peripheral blood was acquired at first diagnosis, ahead of any therapy whatsoever.

The V segment lost 6 bases and the J segment 2 bases; nucleotides outside the gene matches: 15. The CDR3 is 17 residues long. Germline CDR1 DFQATT, CDR2 SNEGSKA (reference sequence). This clonotype was observed at least ten times. Amplified TCR beta CDR3 regions derived from RNA transcripts. During a first-round RT-PCR of the TCR CDR3, the HTBI primer set was used. TCRdb redid the calling of the multiplex PCR reads with MiXCR, one entry per CDR3 protein. The sample includes hundreds of thousands of distinct CDR3 sequences, about a sixth of them seen just once. This sequence joins TRBV20-1 and TRBJ2-1; 8 nucleotides agree with TRBD2. This clonotype was obtained from a woman between 18 and 29 years old with Graves' hyperthyroidism. Sequencing was performed on blood. In nucleotides, the CDR3 is TGCAGTGCCCCGGCCGGGGGGGCGAGTCTACCCTACAATGAGCAGTTCTTC. This gives the protein CSAPAGGASLPYNEQFF.